The sequence of this T cell receptor (beta chain) was determined in a study of T cell responses to AZD1222 COVID-19 vaccine. Study conclusions and caveats: White British people made up most donors, females outnumbered males, and clonal diversity was possibly underestimated.

Per the germline V gene, CDR1 is MGHDK and CDR2 is SYGVNS. The CDR3 has 15 residues. V gave up 0 bases and J gave up 0 bases, with 8 bases separating them. The assay was immunoSEQ multiplex PCR, and TCRdb's table has in-frame clones only and misses some. This sample has roughly 180,000 clones, with approximately 94% found just once. Note on this clone: Antigen: not known.

Researchers grouped second doses given at about 4 or about 12 weeks into one pool. This clonotype was obtained from an adult who received the AZD1222 COVID-19 vaccine. Sequencing used peripheral blood, obtained 28 days after the second AZD1222 dose. The rearrangement joins TRBV25-1 to TRBJ1-1; D is perhaps TRBD1 (5 bases). The CDR3 is CASSEYRGMNTEAFF. In DNA, the CDR3 is TGTGCCAGCAGTGAATATCGGGGCATGAACACTGAAGCTTTCTTT.